This TCR beta chain is from a study of blood T cell repertoires in COVID-19. Authors' methods: Scientists estimated how many nucleated cells there were by amplifying reference gene primers. Sequencing was performed with immunoSEQ multiplex PCR; in TCRdb, only in-frame clones are kept and a portion is missing. That table gives V, J and clone size, and the DNA gave D and trimming. The profile covers a few hundred thousand clones, with 70% to 90% appearing a single time and less than 2.5% taken by the ten largest. Clinical history reported by participants formed the basis on which cohorts were assigned. Either two negative PCRs, clearance, or symptom resolution qualified Cohort 3 donors as recovered. V shed 6 bases, J shed 4 bases, and the junction held 12 bases outside the gene matches. From germline, CDR1 is MNHEY and CDR2 SMNVEV (reference sequence). There are 16 residues in the CDR3.

The V call is TRBV27, the J call TRBJ1-2; 9 bases align to TRBD1. The sample was PBMCs or T cells enriched from blood (not recorded which). This receptor was taken from a woman between 50 and 59 years old who had recovered from COVID-19. The CDR3 loop reads CASRRLGDREIYGYTF. CDR3 nucleotides: TGTGCCAGCAGAAGACTCGGGGACAGGGAGATCTATGGCTACACCTTC.